The rows below give T cell receptor beta chains drawn from one sample of a study of cytomegalovirus exposure and HLA in healthy donors. Sequenced by immunoSEQ multiplex PCR; TCRdb stores in-frame clones only, minus some. This sample carries under 150,000 clones, around nine tenths of them seen once, and the ten largest clones take around 5.5%. Sequenced: PBMCs. The source is a woman aged 25 to 45 in good health and CMV-seronegative. Each CDR3 is given with its conserved first and last residue. Fields, in order: D gene, J gene, clone size, V gene, CDR3 protein, CDR3 DNA. A D gene is named only where the DNA matches it firmly. Clone size is given for some rows only: seen once, a few or many times, or a class if the clone is expanded.

D gene: TRBD2; J gene: TRBJ2-3; clone size: NA; V gene: TRBV4-3; CDR3 protein: CASSQEIAGRDTQYF; CDR3 DNA: TGCGCCAGCAGCCAAGAAATAGCGGGGAGAGATACGCAGTATTTT
D gene: TRBD2; J gene: TRBJ2-3; clone size: NA; V gene: TRBV9; CDR3 protein: CASSVLSGGLGTDTQYF; CDR3 DNA: TGTGCCAGCAGCGTCCTCTCGGGGGGGTTAGGCACAGATACGCAGTATTTT
D gene: TRBD1; J gene: TRBJ1-2; clone size: NA; V gene: TRBV27; CDR3 protein: CASSYRTGGGYGYTF; CDR3 DNA: TGTGCCAGCAGTTATCGGACAGGGGGCGGCTATGGCTACACCTTC
D gene: TRBD2; J gene: TRBJ2-5; clone size: NA; V gene: TRBV27; CDR3 protein: CASSLGLAGGLETQYF; CDR3 DNA: TGTGCCAGCAGTCTGGGACTAGCGGGAGGGCTTGAGACCCAGTACTTC
D gene: NA; J gene: TRBJ2-7; clone size: NA; V gene: TRBV6-1; CDR3 protein: CASSDPLRSYEQYF; CDR3 DNA: TGTGCCAGCAGTGACCCTTTACGGTCCTACGAGCAGTACTTC
D gene: NA; J gene: TRBJ2-7; clone size: few; V gene: TRBV6-6; CDR3 protein: CASSRVGTWQYF; CDR3 DNA: TGTGCCAGCAGCCGTGTGGGGACTTGGCAGTACTTC
D gene: TRBD1; J gene: TRBJ2-7; clone size: NA; V gene: TRBV6-5; CDR3 protein: CASSLTGGPHEQYF; CDR3 DNA: TGTGCCAGCAGTTTGACAGGGGGCCCCCACGAGCAGTACTTC
D gene: NA; J gene: TRBJ1-4; clone size: NA; V gene: TRBV21-1; CDR3 protein: CASRGPDRLGANEKLFF; CDR3 DNA: TGTGCCAGCAGGGGTCCGGACAGGCTGGGAGCTAATGAAAAACTGTTTTTT
D gene: NA; J gene: TRBJ2-5; clone size: NA; V gene: TRBV15; CDR3 protein: CATRSAGSPGGSKETQYF; CDR3 DNA: TGTGCCACCAGAAGCGCCGGGAGCCCTGGAGGGTCGAAAGAGACCCAGTACTTC
D gene: NA; J gene: TRBJ2-6; clone size: NA; V gene: TRBV7-3; CDR3 protein: CASSLGQAGANVLTF; CDR3 DNA: TGTGCCAGCAGCTTAGGTCAGGCTGGGGCCAACGTCCTGACTTTC
D gene: TRBD2; J gene: TRBJ2-7; clone size: NA; V gene: TRBV19; CDR3 protein: CASSTGLAGTYEQYF; CDR3 DNA: TGTGCCAGTAGTACTGGGCTAGCGGGCACCTACGAGCAGTACTTC